Listed below are T cell receptor beta chains from one sample, sequenced in a study of OX40 agonist ivuxolimab in advanced cancers. Method: immunoSEQ multiplex PCR; TCRdb's copy keeps in-frame clones and lacks some. Among 70,000 to 85,000 clones, about 94% were seen once, and the ten largest hold 9.5% to 12%. The specimen comprised CD4+ or CD8+ T cells sorted from blood, sampled in a trial of the OX40 agonist ivuxolimab. Source of these receptors: an adult with an advanced solid tumor such as melanoma, head and neck, liver or kidney cancer. CDR3s leave out the opening cysteine and the closing phenylalanine or tryptophan. A D gene is named only where the DNA matches it firmly.

CDR3: ASSSGQDKPYEQY
D: TRBD1
V: TRBV19
J: TRBJ2-7

CDR3: ASSFPTGSTGELF
D: TRBD1
V: TRBV7-9
J: TRBJ2-2

CDR3: ASSFQGRAYEQY
D: -
V: TRBV11-3
J: TRBJ2-7

CDR3: ASSVTSSYEQY
D: -
V: TRBV7-2
J: TRBJ2-7

CDR3: ASRPGPGSNYGYT
D: -
V: TRBV5-6
J: TRBJ1-2

CDR3: ASRWGQSTEAF
D: TRBD1
V: TRBV27
J: TRBJ1-1

CDR3: ASSVAWTGGNYGYT
D: TRBD1
V: TRBV9
J: TRBJ1-2

CDR3: ASSSGGYEQY
D: -
V: TRBV9
J: TRBJ2-7

CDR3: ASSSWTGGDYT
D: TRBD1
V: TRBV6-5
J: TRBJ1-2

CDR3: ASSSGPNEQF
D: -
V: TRBV7-9
J: TRBJ2-1

CDR3: ASNHLGGRETQY
D: -
V: TRBV28
J: TRBJ2-5

CDR3: ASSVGGWGLNNEQF
D: -
V: TRBV9
J: TRBJ2-1

CDR3: ASSSLAGETYNEQF
D: TRBD2
V: TRBV7-3
J: TRBJ2-1

CDR3: ASTKQGDTEAF
D: TRBD1
V: TRBV13
J: TRBJ1-1

CDR3: ASKDVGVDEKLF
D: -
V: TRBV2
J: TRBJ1-4

CDR3: ASSLGGVGEKLF
D: -
V: TRBV7-2
J: TRBJ1-4

CDR3: SASKETQY
D: -
V: TRBV20-1
J: TRBJ2-5

CDR3: ASSYALGAGETQY
D: -
V: TRBV6-5
J: TRBJ2-5

CDR3: ASSSGTGVSPLH
D: TRBD1
V: TRBV9
J: TRBJ1-6

CDR3: ASSQEGTRGPNEQF
D: TRBD2
V: TRBV4-2
J: TRBJ2-1

CDR3: SVEEEEPGQY
D: -
V: TRBV29-1
J: TRBJ2-7

CDR3: ASRLTEMNTEAF
D: -
V: TRBV5-6
J: TRBJ1-1

CDR3: ASTSSRGKNIQY
D: -
V: TRBV28
J: TRBJ2-4

CDR3: ASSGVGGGPTDTQY
D: -
V: TRBV11-3
J: TRBJ2-3

CDR3: ASLVRSGELF
D: -
V: TRBV10-2
J: TRBJ2-2

CDR3: ASSLGSSYEQY
D: -
V: TRBV5-1
J: TRBJ2-7

CDR3: ASSPMGTPNQPQH
D: -
V: TRBV28
J: TRBJ1-5

CDR3: ASHGGGLEQY
D: -
V: TRBV7-9
J: TRBJ2-7

CDR3: ASSLAGTENTEAF
D: -
V: TRBV5-6
J: TRBJ1-1

CDR3: ASSQDRPSTDTQY
D: -
V: TRBV4-1
J: TRBJ2-3

CDR3: ASSLDPGGTQY
D: TRBD2
V: TRBV7-9
J: TRBJ2-3

CDR3: ASTQGGGESPDTQY
D: TRBD2
V: TRBV5-1
J: TRBJ2-3

CDR3: ASSLGHEAF
D: -
V: TRBV11-3
J: TRBJ1-1

CDR3: ASSFGGELF
D: -
V: TRBV11-3
J: TRBJ2-2

CDR3: ASSPFVGYNEQF
D: -
V: TRBV27
J: TRBJ2-1

CDR3: ASNSATNEKLF
D: -
V: TRBV11-3
J: TRBJ1-4

CDR3: ASRPLGGRTHEQY
D: TRBD2
V: TRBV4-1
J: TRBJ2-7

CDR3: AITPADRSNTGELF
D: TRBD1
V: TRBV10-3
J: TRBJ2-2

CDR3: ASSVGLAKTTDTQY
D: TRBD2
V: TRBV9
J: TRBJ2-3

CDR3: ASSLGQGAVYEQY
D: TRBD1
V: TRBV5-4
J: TRBJ2-7

CDR3: ASSDGTTGGYEQY
D: -
V: TRBV7-9
J: TRBJ2-7